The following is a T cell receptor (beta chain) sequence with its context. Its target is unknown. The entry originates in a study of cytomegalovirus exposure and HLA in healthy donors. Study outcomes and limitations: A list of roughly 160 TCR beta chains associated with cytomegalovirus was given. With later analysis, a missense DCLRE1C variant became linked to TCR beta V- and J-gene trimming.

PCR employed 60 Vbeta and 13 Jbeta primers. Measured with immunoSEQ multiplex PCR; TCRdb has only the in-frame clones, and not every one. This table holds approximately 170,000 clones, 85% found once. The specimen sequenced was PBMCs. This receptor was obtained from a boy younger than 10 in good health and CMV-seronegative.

CDR3 bases: TGTGCCAGTAGCCCACAGGGCGCAGGGGGAAACACCATATATTTT. Protein: CASSPQGAGGNTIYF. V usage is TRBV19 and J usage is TRBJ1-3; TRBD1 is a possible D gene (6 bases). In germline, CDR1 is LNHDA, CDR2 SQIVND (reference sequence). This CDR3 contains 15 residues. V gave up 6 bases and J gave up 4 bases, with 16 bases separating them.